Listed below are T cell receptor beta chains from one sample, sequenced in a study of blood T cell repertoires in COVID-19. Generated by immunoSEQ multiplex PCR, the TCRdb table keeps only in-frame clones and is missing some. In the table there are roughly 20,000 clones, around nine tenths of which are singletons. The sequenced sample consisted of peripheral blood. These receptors all come from a human donor with active COVID-19. The donor label of this sample is uncertain. CDR3s include the opening cysteine and the closing phenylalanine or tryptophan. D genes are given only for firm matches. A row's size may be missing; if present it is once, few, many or a size class.

NA	TRBV7-8	TRBJ1-5	NA	CASSLEFGDYSNQPQHF	TGTGCCAGCAGCTTAGAGTTCGGGGACTATAGCAATCAGCCCCAGCATTTT
NA	TRBV19	TRBJ2-2	TRBD1	CASSQKGGQGAGELFF	TGTGCCAGTAGTCAAAAAGGGGGACAGGGTGCCGGGGAGCTGTTTTTT
once	TRBV28	TRBJ2-7	NA	CASSLGHYEQYF	TGTGCCAGCAGTTTAGGGCATTACGAGCAGTACTTC
once	TRBV19	TRBJ1-4	TRBD1	CASSPPGQGREKLFF	TGTGCCAGTAGTCCCCCTGGACAGGGACGGGAAAAACTGTTTTTT
NA	TRBV7-2	TRBJ2-2	NA	CASSSGFLGELFF	TGTGCCAGCAGCTCCGGGTTTCTCGGGGAGCTGTTTTTT
NA	TRBV6-5	TRBJ1-1	TRBD1	CASSYSPDRVRTEAFF	TGTGCCAGCAGTTACTCGCCCGACAGGGTGAGGACTGAAGCTTTCTTT
NA	TRBV5-4	TRBJ1-1	NA	CASSLTTGNTEAFF	TGTGCCAGCAGCTTGACGACAGGGAACACTGAAGCTTTCTTT
once	TRBV30	TRBJ2-7	NA	CAWSDFKDKSSYEQYF	TGTGCCTGGAGTGACTTTAAGGACAAAAGCTCCTACGAGCAGTACTTC
NA	TRBV7-8	TRBJ2-7	NA	CASSLTTEAVRYF	TGTGCCAGCAGCTTAACCACCGAGGCGGTCCGGTACTTC
NA	TRBV5-1	TRBJ2-7	NA	CASSWGSDRSYEQYF	TGCGCCAGCAGCTGGGGGTCCGACAGGAGCTACGAGCAGTACTTC
NA	TRBV19	TRBJ2-1	TRBD2	CASSTGLALDEQFF	TGTGCCAGTAGTACGGGACTAGCCCTGGATGAGCAGTTCTTC
NA	TRBV4-1	TRBJ2-4	TRBD1	CASSQVRDRGNIQYF	TGCGCCAGCAGCCAAGTACGGGACAGGGGGAACATTCAGTACTTC
NA	TRBV5-1	TRBJ2-3	TRBD2	CASSLGREDTQYF	TGCGCCAGCAGCCTTGGGCGGGAGGATACGCAGTATTTT
NA	TRBV28	TRBJ1-2	TRBD1	CASRRDSYGYTF	TGTGCCAGCAGGCGGGACAGTTATGGCTACACCTTC
NA	TRBV19	TRBJ1-1	NA	CASSRTGLNTEAFF	TGTGCCAGTAGTAGAACAGGGCTGAACACTGAAGCTTTCTTT
NA	TRBV30	TRBJ2-3	TRBD2	CAWSSGSGADTQYF	TGTGCCTGGAGTAGCGGGAGTGGGGCAGATACGCAGTATTTT
NA	TRBV5-1	TRBJ1-2	NA	CASSSDITFGYTF	TGCGCCAGCAGCTCGGACATCACGTTCGGCTACACCTTC
NA	TRBV27	TRBJ2-3	NA	CASSLIRSRSPDTQYF	TGTGCCAGCAGTTTAATTCGTTCGAGGTCCCCAGATACGCAGTATTTT
NA	TRBV5-1	TRBJ2-2	TRBD2	CASRLAGSNTGELFF	TGCGCCAGCCGACTAGCGGGATCGAACACCGGGGAGCTGTTTTTT
few	TRBV9	TRBJ2-5	NA	CASSVDGQGTQYF	TGTGCCAGCAGCGTAGATGGTCAGGGGACCCAGTACTTC
NA	TRBV6-5	TRBJ2-7	NA	CASSITWWEQYF	TGTGCCAGCAGCATAACTTGGTGGGAGCAGTACTTC
NA	TRBV9	TRBJ2-7	TRBD2	CASSQTSGRAYGEQYF	TGTGCCAGCAGCCAAACTAGCGGGAGGGCCTACGGCGAGCAGTACTTC
NA	TRBV5-6	TRBJ1-1	NA	CASSFRGGTEAFF	TGTGCCAGCAGCTTCCGAGGAGGGACTGAAGCTTTCTTT
NA	TRBV6-5	TRBJ2-7	NA	CASSYGAGLSEQYF	TGTGCCAGCAGTTACGGGGCAGGGCTGAGCGAGCAGTACTTC
NA	TRBV7-3	TRBJ2-2	NA	CASRSASTGELFF	TGTGCCAGCAGGAGTGCTTCGACCGGGGAGCTGTTTTTT
NA	TRBV24-1	TRBJ2-1	NA	CATSNEYNEQFF	TGTGCCACCAGTAATGAGTACAATGAGCAGTTCTTC
NA	TRBV6-2/TRBV6-3	TRBJ2-7	TRBD1	CASSYSTRGSSYEQYF	TGTGCCAGCAGTTACTCGACCAGGGGGAGCTCCTACGAGCAGTACTTC
once	TRBV6-5	TRBJ2-1	NA	CASRSGTPYNEQFF	TGTGCCAGCAGATCCGGGACTCCCTACAATGAGCAGTTCTTC
NA	TRBV7-3	TRBJ1-1	TRBD1	CASSLGGTDTEAFF	TGTGCCAGCAGTTTAGGGGGGACAGACACTGAAGCTTTCTTT
NA	TRBV2	TRBJ2-5	NA	CASSGYGLGGETQYF	TGTGCCAGCAGTGGCTATGGACTAGGGGGAGAGACCCAGTACTTC
NA	TRBV30	TRBJ2-7	NA	CAWDQRRQRLYYEQYF	TGTGCCTGGGACCAACGTAGACAGAGGTTGTACTACGAGCAGTACTTC
NA	TRBV30	TRBJ1-1	NA	CAWVLQLGGEAFF	TGTGCCTGGGTCCTACAGTTAGGGGGTGAAGCTTTCTTT
once	TRBV24-1	TRBJ2-7	TRBD1	CATSGTGAHEQYF	TGTGCCACCAGCGGGACAGGGGCCCACGAGCAGTACTTC
NA	TRBV5-1	TRBJ2-5	TRBD2	CASSLGSTSGMQETQYF	TGCGCCAGCAGCTTGGGATCTACTAGCGGGATGCAAGAGACCCAGTACTTC
NA	TRBV6-5	TRBJ1-1	NA	CASSRSNTEAFF	TGTGCCAGCAGTCGTTCGAACACTGAAGCTTTCTTT
NA	TRBV9	TRBJ2-3	NA	CASSPRVPDTQYF	TGTGCCAGCAGCCCTCGGGTCCCAGATACGCAGTATTTT
once	TRBV28	TRBJ1-5	TRBD1	CASRMRQGSNQPQHF	TGTGCCAGCAGGATGAGACAGGGCAGCAATCAGCCCCAGCATTTT
NA	TRBV5-6	TRBJ1-3	NA	CASSRRNTIYF	TGTGCCAGCAGCCGGCGGAACACCATATATTTT
NA	TRBV4-1	TRBJ1-4	NA	CASSQGSGANEKLFF	TGCGCCAGCAGCCAAGGTTCAGGGGCTAATGAAAAACTGTTTTTT
NA	TRBV28	TRBJ2-3	NA	CASSSQATDTQYF	TGTGCCAGCAGTTCCCAGGCCACAGATACGCAGTATTTT
NA	TRBV6-1	TRBJ2-3	TRBD2	CASSEILAGGPDSDTQYF	TGTGCCAGCAGTGAAATACTAGCGGGAGGGCCAGACTCAGATACGCAGTATTTT
NA	TRBV7-2	TRBJ1-6	NA	CASSPPGSRNSPLHF	TGTGCCAGCAGCCCCCCAGGGTCCCGGAATTCACCCCTCCACTTT
NA	TRBV3-1/TRBV3-2	TRBJ2-7	TRBD2	CASSQSQGGSYEQYF	TGTGCCAGCAGCCAATCGCAGGGCGGGAGTTACGAGCAGTACTTC
NA	TRBV7-9	TRBJ2-7	NA	CASRHDRFYEQYF	TGTGCCAGCAGGCACGACAGATTCTACGAGCAGTACTTC
NA	TRBV28	TRBJ1-2	TRBD1	CASSNDRGRNGYTF	TGTGCCAGCAGTAACGACAGGGGGCGCAATGGCTACACCTTC
NA	TRBV10-3	TRBJ2-1	NA	CAIRGTDYNEQFF	TGTGCCATCAGGGGGACTGATTACAATGAGCAGTTCTTC
NA	TRBV7-9	TRBJ2-7	TRBD1	CASSLVTRDSDYYEQYF	TGTGCCAGCAGCTTAGTAACCCGGGACAGTGATTATTACGAGCAGTACTTC
NA	TRBV20-1	TRBJ2-7	NA	CSASWLQQYEQYF	TGCAGTGCTAGTTGGCTTCAACAATACGAGCAGTACTTC
NA	TRBV6-5	TRBJ2-1	TRBD2	CASRLSGRWNEQFF	TGTGCCAGCAGGCTTAGCGGGAGATGGAATGAGCAGTTCTTC
NA	TRBV6-5	TRBJ2-2	NA	CASSYSEQGGGELFF	TGTGCCAGCAGTTATTCCGAACAGGGTGGCGGGGAGCTGTTTTTT
NA	TRBV11-3	TRBJ2-7	TRBD2	CASSLAAGLAGRYEQYF	TGTGCCAGCAGCTTAGCCGCGGGGCTAGCGGGAAGGTACGAGCAGTACTTC